What follows are 25 T cell receptor beta chains derived from one specimen sequenced in a study of T cells after yellow fever vaccination. TCRdb called the 5' RACE reads again in MiXCR, with one record for every CDR3 protein. Of hundreds of thousands of distinct CDR3 sequences listed, roughly 12% were seen once; the top ten hold over 11%. The starting material was PBMCs, obtained on the day of the yellow fever booster vaccination. These TCRs come from a man aged 25 to 45 who received the YFV17D yellow fever vaccine.

In this sample, this clonotype turned up many times. The chain combines TRBV7-2 with TRBJ2-5; D uncertain. CDR1 is SGHTA, CDR2 FQGNSA, per germline. CDR3 length equals 14 residues. Between the trimmed V and J ends, which lost 6 bases and 5 bases, there was a span of 16 bases. The CDR3 DNA reads as TGTGCCAGCAGTTCCAGAGATAGGATGGAGACCCAGTACTTC. Translating gives CASSSRDRMETQYF.

The chain couples TRBV7-2 to TRBJ2-1, with D unclear. In germline, CDR1 is SGHTA, CDR2 FQGNSA. The V end was cut by 2 bases, the J end by 6 bases, with 8 bases between. The CDR3 covers 13 residues. The CDR3 sequence: CASSLRAPNEQFF. Here the CDR3 DNA reads TGTGCCAGCAGCTTAAGGGCCCCCAATGAGCAGTTCTTC. Based on the CDR3 plus reference TRBV7-2 and TRBJ2-1, the full variable domain is GAGVSQSPSNKVTEKGKDVELRCDPISGHTALYWYRQSLGQGLEFLIYFQGNSAPDKSGLPSDRFSAERTGGSVSTLTIQRTQQEDSAVYLCASSLRAPNEQFFGPGTRLTVL.

This clonotype was seen repeatedly, ten times or more. The chain uses TRBV29-1 and TRBJ2-4; D call uncertain. Germline V gene lookup returns CDR1 SQVTM and CDR2 ANQGSEA. V was pared by 4 bases and J by 7 bases, with 14 bases between. This CDR3 spans 13 amino acids. CDR3 sequence reads: CSVVWGSENIQYF. The CDR3 nucleotides are TGCAGCGTTGTCTGGGGATCCGAGAACATTCAGTACTTC. Using reference TRBV29-1 and TRBJ2-4 for the parts outside the CDR3, the full variable domain is SAVISQKPSRDICQRGTSLTIQCQVDSQVTMMFWYRQQPGQSLTLIATANQGSEATYESGFVIDKFPISRPNLTFSTLTVSNMSPEDSSIYLCSVVWGSENIQYFGAGTRLSVL.

This clonotype was counted a few times. This CDR3 reads CASSLVRGMNTEAFF. For the CDR3, the DNA is TGTGCCAGCAGCTTAGTGCGTGGGATGAACACTGAAGCTTTCTTT. The chain combines TRBV7-9 with TRBJ1-1; D unclear. V was clipped by 1 base and J by 0 bases, with 9 bases between them. Germline CDR1 is SEHNR and CDR2 is FQNEAQ (reference sequence). The CDR3 runs 15 residues.

This clonotype was observed a few times. The CDR3 sequence: CASSLRSGRAYNEQFF. CDR3 in DNA: TGTGCCAGCAGCTTAAGGAGCGGGAGAGCTTACAATGAGCAGTTCTTC. The chain recombines TRBV7-2 with TRBJ2-1, with TRBD2 identical over 8 bases. Germline values: CDR1 SGHTA, CDR2 FQGNSA. The CDR3 consists of 16 residues. V was pared by 2 bases and J by 4 bases, with 7 bases of the junction left unmatched. The variable domain in full, completed from reference TRBV7-2 and TRBJ2-1, reads GAGVSQSPSNKVTEKGKDVELRCDPISGHTALYWYRQSLGQGLEFLIYFQGNSAPDKSGLPSDRFSAERTGGSVSTLTIQRTQQEDSAVYLCASSLRSGRAYNEQFFGPGTRLTVL.

The chain recombines TRBV7-2 with TRBJ2-3; no clear D. The CDR3 spans 11 residues. V shed 5 bases and J shed 8 bases, with 8 bases lying between them. Germline assignment: CDR1 SGHTA and CDR2 FQGNSA. The CDR3 spells CASSAWGTQYF. The CDR3 DNA sequence: TGTGCCAGCAGCGCGTGGGGTACGCAGTATTTT.

The chain has TRBV19 and TRBJ1-1; no clear D. The CDR3 sequence is 11 residues long. With 10 bases removed from V and 5 bases from J, the gap between germline ends came to 11 bases. CDR1 and CDR2 from the germline V gene are LNHDA and SQIVND (reference sequence). The CDR3 region has the DNA TGTGCCACCCTAGTTTTTACTGAAGCTTTCTTT. Translated: CATLVFTEAFF.

The chain has TRBV7-9 and TRBJ2-1, with TRBD1 as a possible D gene (6 bases). With 1 base removed from V and 6 bases from J, the gap between germline ends came to 10 bases. This CDR3 has 14 amino acids. Germline V CDR1 and CDR2: SEHNR, FQNEAQ (reference sequence). CDR3 bases: TGTGCCAGCAGCTTAGAAACAGGGACCAATGAGCAGTTCTTC. As protein: CASSLETGTNEQFF.

This clonotype was counted at least ten times. The chain combines TRBV5-6 with TRBJ2-5; D remains ambiguous. The germline V gene encodes CDR1 SGHDT and CDR2 YYEEEE. The CDR3 has 11 amino acids. V lost 2 bases to trimming and J lost 6 bases, with 5 bases between them. The CDR3 DNA reads as TGTGCCAGCAGCTTAGGAAAGACCCAGTACTTC. Its translation: CASSLGKTQYF.

This clonotype was seen only a few times. In nucleotides, the CDR3 is TGCGCCAGCAGTGATCCTGACGGAGCAGATACGCAGTATTTT. Translated: CASSDPDGADTQYF. This sequence joins TRBV10-1 and TRBJ2-3, with no clear D. Germline V lookup: CDR1 WNHNN, CDR2 SYGVQD (reference sequence). The V end was cut by 3 bases, the J end by 4 bases, with 11 bases between. The CDR3 contains 14 residues.

This clonotype showed up just a few times. The chain has TRBV29-1 and TRBJ1-1; TRBD1 aligns across 9 bases. J lost 3 bases, V lost 3 bases, and 2 bases had no gene match. The CDR3 runs 13 residues. In germline, CDR1 is SQVTM, CDR2 ANQGSEA. The CDR3 protein is CSVERDRDTEAFF. In DNA form, the CDR3 reads TGCAGCGTTGAGAGGGACAGGGACACTGAAGCTTTCTTT.

This clonotype has at least ten counts. The chain recombines TRBV25-1 with TRBJ2-7, with 7 bases aligning to TRBD2. Germline CDR1 reads MGHDK; CDR2 reads SYGVNS. The J segment lost 9 bases and the V segment lost 4 bases, leaving 12 bases of the junction unmatched. The length of the CDR3 is 14 residues. The CDR3 is CASSVPGLPAGQYF. The CDR3 bases are TGTGCCAGCAGTGTACCGGGACTACCCGCGGGGCAGTACTTC.

This clonotype was seen a few times. The J gene is TRBJ1-2, the V gene TRBV24-1, with 8 bases fitting TRBD1. This CDR3 has 11 amino acids. Germline values: CDR1 KGHDR, CDR2 SFDVKD. The J segment lost 7 bases and the V segment lost 10 bases, leaving 4 bases of the junction unmatched. This chain's CDR3 is CATQGAGGYTF. DNA of the CDR3: TGTGCCACTCAGGGGGCCGGTGGCTACACCTTC.

The chain has TRBV7-9 and TRBJ2-7; D is ambiguous. The CDR3 spans 14 residues. Trimming took off 7 bases at V and 2 bases at J, with 15 bases between the two ends. Germline assignment: CDR1 SEHNR and CDR2 FQNEAQ (reference sequence). CDR3 nucleotides: TGTGCCAGCACAAGGACCCCAGAACCCTACGAGCAGTACTTC. Translating gives CASTRTPEPYEQYF.

V is TRBV19 and J is TRBJ2-1; TRBD2 matches 8 bases. This CDR3 is built from 16 residues. V lost 1 base to trimming and J lost 7 bases; unmatched junction nucleotides: 9. CDR1 and CDR2 (germline): LNHDA, SQIVND (reference sequence). CDR3 nucleotides: TGTGCCAGTAGTATAGTAAGCGGGAGTAGGGGTAATGAGCAGTTCTTC. This codes for CASSIVSGSRGNEQFF.

J is TRBJ1-1 and V is TRBV20-1; 7 bases map to TRBD1. The J segment lost 0 bases and the V segment lost 4 bases, leaving 8 bases of the junction unmatched. Germline V gene data show CDR1 as DFQATT and CDR2 as SNEGSKA (reference sequence). This CDR3 is 15 amino acids long. CDR3 amino acids: CSATRTGRMNTEAFF. The CDR3 bases are TGCAGTGCTACTCGGACAGGACGAATGAACACTGAAGCTTTCTTT.

The table lists this clonotype with a few counts. CDR3 sequence: CASSLERPGGPSYEQYF. CDR3 nucleotides: TGCGCCAGCAGCTTGGAACGTCCGGGGGGCCCCTCCTACGAGCAGTACTTC. The V gene is TRBV5-1, the J gene TRBJ2-7; D is perhaps TRBD2 (7 bases). CDR3 length: 17 amino acids. Per germline, CDR1 SGHRS and CDR2 YFSETQ. V was cut by 0 bases and J by 0 bases, with 16 bases left in between. The entire variable domain, with the rest obtained from reference TRBV5-1 and TRBJ2-7, is as follows: KAGVTQTPRYLIKTRGQQVTLSCSPISGHRSVSWYQQTPGQGLQFLFEYFSETQRNKGNFPGRFSGRQFSNSRSEMNVSTLELGDSALYLCASSLERPGGPSYEQYFGPGTRLTVT.

The chain couples TRBV12-3 or TRBV12-4 to TRBJ1-1; the D gene is possibly TRBD1 (5 bases). The length of the CDR3 is 15 residues. With 4 bases removed from V and 0 bases from J, the gap between germline ends came to 12 bases. Here the CDR3 reads CASSYPWGMNTEAFF. CDR3 sequence (DNA): TGTGCCAGCAGTTACCCCTGGGGGATGAACACTGAAGCTTTCTTT.

In its sample, this clonotype was seen a few times. The V call is TRBV20-1, the J call TRBJ2-1; no firm D call. V was pared by 8 bases and J by 0 bases, with 20 bases between. This CDR3 contains 16 residues. Germline assignment: CDR1 DFQATT and CDR2 SNEGSKA (reference sequence). The CDR3 sequence is CSSPGPTPSSYNEQFF. CDR3 in DNA: TGCAGTTCCCCGGGTCCCACCCCAAGCTCCTACAATGAGCAGTTCTTC.

In this sample, this clonotype turned up a few times. The gene calls are TRBV20-1 and TRBJ2-1; D might be TRBD2 (5 bases). The CDR3 length is 14 residues. The germline V gene has CDR1 DFQATT and CDR2 SNEGSKA (reference sequence). V lost 1 base and J lost 6, with 13 bases in between. The DNA for the CDR3 is TGCAGTGCTAGAGGCGGGCCCGGACTCAATGAGCAGTTCTTC. It yields the protein CSARGGPGLNEQFF.

Only a few counts were recorded for this clonotype. The genes are TRBV5-1 and TRBJ2-3, with TRBD2 identical over 9 bases. Germline CDR1 SGHRS, CDR2 YFSETQ. Trimming took 9 bases from V and 2 from J; bases not matched to a gene: 13. The CDR3 is made up of 16 amino acids. CDR3: CANPNLAGLPTDTQYF. The CDR3 DNA follows: TGCGCCAACCCAAACCTAGCGGGGCTACCCACAGATACGCAGTATTTT.

This clonotype was observed a few times. This CDR3 is CASSLMSDQETQYF. In nucleotides, the CDR3 is TGCGCCAGCAGCTTGATGTCAGATCAAGAGACCCAGTACTTC. The chain links TRBV5-1 to TRBJ2-5, with D unclear. Germline V lookup: CDR1 SGHRS, CDR2 YFSETQ. The V gene lost 1 base and the J gene lost 2 bases, with 9 bases spanning the gap. The CDR3 is 14 residues long.

The J gene is TRBJ2-5, the V gene TRBV5-4; 7 bases are shared with TRBD1. V was clipped by 1 base and J by 4 bases; unmatched bases: 13. The length of the CDR3 is 17 residues. The germline V gene has CDR1 SGHNT and CDR2 YYREEE (reference sequence). The CDR3: CASSLNRQGRSRETQYF. The CDR3 DNA sequence: TGTGCCAGCAGCTTGAATCGACAGGGCCGCTCCAGAGAGACCCAGTACTTC.

The chain has TRBV18 and TRBJ2-1, with TRBD2 matching 7 bases. V trimming: 2 bases; J trimming: 2 bases; junction bases outside the gene matches: 6. The CDR3 consists of 16 residues. Germline loops: CDR1 KGHSH, CDR2 LQKENI. CDR3 residues: CASSPDPSGAYNEQFF. CDR3 in DNA: TGTGCCAGCTCACCAGACCCTAGCGGAGCCTACAATGAGCAGTTCTTC.

This clonotype was counted a few times. The chain recombines TRBV3-1 with TRBJ1-2; 10 positions agree with TRBD1. The ends lost 4 bases at V and 8 bases at J; junction bases unmatched: 7. CDR1 LGHDT and CDR2 YNNKEL come from the germline V gene (reference sequence). This CDR3 spans 14 amino acids. The CDR3 coding sequence is TGTGCCAGCAGCCCCTCCGGGACAGGGGTCGGCTACACCTTC. Translated: CASSPSGTGVGYTF. The variable domain in full, completed from reference TRBV3-1 and TRBJ1-2, reads DTAVSQTPKYLVTQMGNDKSIKCEQNLGHDTMYWYKQDSKKFLKIMFSYNNKELIINETVPNRFSPKSPDKAHLNLHINSLELGDSAVYFCASSPSGTGVGYTFGSGTRLTVV.